The 32 T cell receptor beta chains below come from one sample, sequenced in a study of T-cell memory formation after mild COVID-19. MiXCR, applied by TCRdb to the 5' RACE reads, yields one record per CDR3 protein. Of around 390,000 distinct CDR3 sequences detected, 16% appear once; the ten largest clones hold around a fifth. The sequenced sample consisted of PBMCs or a T cell subset sorted from them (not recorded which). The receptor set was obtained from a man between 18 and 29 years old who had mild COVID-19 (a few samples of this study predate the infection). Cell type and time point are not known.

In this sample, this clonotype turned up many times. The rearrangement links TRBV30 to TRBJ2-3; 11 bases are a match to TRBD2. V shed 6 bases, J shed 6 bases, and the junction held 5 bases outside the gene matches. CDR1 and CDR2 (germline): GTSNPN, SVGIG (reference sequence). This CDR3 has 13 amino acids. For the CDR3, the DNA is TGTGCCTGTTCACTAGCGGGGGCGGATACGCAGTATTTT. It codes for CACSLAGADTQYF.

This clonotype has ten or more counts. The chain links TRBV7-2 to TRBJ2-7; D is ambiguous. V lost 4 bases and J lost 0, with 13 bases in between. In germline, CDR1 is SGHTA, CDR2 FQGNSA. The CDR3 extends over 15 amino acids. CDR3 sequence: CASSSTTENSYEQYF. The CDR3 nucleotides are TGTGCCAGCAGCTCCACGACGGAGAACTCCTACGAGCAGTACTTC.

This clonotype occurred a few times. The chain uses TRBV27 and TRBJ1-1, with 12 positions matching TRBD1. V gave up 4 bases and J gave up 1 base; unmatched junction bases: 7. CDR3 length: 17 residues. Germline V lookup: CDR1 MNHEY, CDR2 SMNVEV (reference sequence). The CDR3 nucleotides read TGTGCCAGCAGTTCCGGGACAGGGGGCGCGAGGAACACTGAAGCTTTCTTT. As protein: CASSSGTGGARNTEAFF.

This clonotype has more than one count but fewer than ten. The chain has TRBV5-5 and TRBJ2-5; no definite D call. Germline V CDR1 and CDR2: SGHKS, YYEKEE (reference sequence). Trimming took 1 base from V and 0 from J, leaving 7 bases between them. The CDR3 loop spans 14 amino acids. For the CDR3, the DNA is TGTGCCAGCAGCTTGAGGGCGAACCAAGAGACCCAGTACTTC. Translation: CASSLRANQETQYF. The variable domain in full, with the rest retrieved from reference TRBV5-5 and TRBJ2-5, is DAGVTQSPTHLIKTRGQQVTLRCSPISGHKSVSWYQQVLGQGPQFIFQYYEKEERGRGNFPDRFSARQFPNYSSELNVNALLLGDSALYLCASSLRANQETQYFGPGTRLLVL.

This clonotype was observed a single time. The V gene is TRBV5-1, the J gene TRBJ1-1; perhaps TRBD1 as D (6 bases). This CDR3 is built from 14 residues. Germline V gene data show CDR1 as SGHRS and CDR2 as YFSETQ. The V and J ends lost 4 bases and 2 bases respectively, with 12 bases between them. DNA of the CDR3: TGCGCCAGCAGCGGACTACAGGGAAACACTGAAGCTTTCTTT. Protein: CASSGLQGNTEAFF.

Here the CDR3 reads CATSDGQGSPLHF. CDR3 nucleotides: TGTGCCACCAGTGATGGGCAGGGCTCACCCCTCCACTTT. The chain uses TRBV24-1 and TRBJ1-6; possible D gene TRBD1, 5 bases. This CDR3 is 13 amino acids long. CDR1 is KGHDR, CDR2 SFDVKD, per germline. V was clipped by 3 bases and J by 10 bases, with 9 bases between them.

This clonotype was observed a handful of times. The chain joins TRBV27 to TRBJ2-7; a possible D gene is TRBD2 (5 bases). The CDR3 has 13 amino acids. Trimming removed 0 bases at V and 5 bases at J, with 8 bases between. Germline V CDR1 and CDR2: MNHEY, SMNVEV (reference sequence). The CDR3 spells CASSLSPGNEQYF. The CDR3 DNA reads as TGTGCCAGCAGTTTATCTCCCGGGAACGAGCAGTACTTC.

This clonotype was recorded many times. The V gene is TRBV24-1, the J gene TRBJ2-1, with 8 bases aligning to TRBD2. Germline CDR1 is KGHDR and CDR2 is SFDVKD. V lost 1 base, J lost 3 bases, and 4 bases stayed unmatched. This CDR3 is 16 amino acids long. CDR3 DNA sequence: TGTGCCACCAGTGATTTCGGGGGGGCAGGCTACAATGAGCAGTTCTTC. Its translation is CATSDFGGAGYNEQFF.

The rearrangement links TRBV7-6 to TRBJ2-3, with 9 bases lining up with TRBD1. The CDR3 length is 13 residues. V gave up 4 bases and J gave up 8 bases; unmatched junction bases: 4. The germline V gene has CDR1 SGHVS and CDR2 FNYEAQ. CDR3 nucleotide sequence: TGTGCCAGCAGCTGGCAGACAGGGGGTACGCAGTATTTT. Protein product: CASSWQTGGTQYF.

The chain employs TRBV5-1 and TRBJ1-5; D not resolved. Trimming removed 4 bases from V and 2 bases from J, with 7 bases in between. CDR1 and CDR2 (germline): SGHRS, YFSETQ. This CDR3 contains 13 residues. This chain's CDR3 is CASSVTGNQPQHF. The CDR3 bases are TGCGCCAGCAGCGTAACAGGCAATCAGCCCCAGCATTTT. The full variable domain, its missing parts supplied by reference TRBV5-1 and TRBJ1-5, is KAGVTQTPRYLIKTRGQQVTLSCSPISGHRSVSWYQQTPGQGLQFLFEYFSETQRNKGNFPGRFSGRQFSNSRSEMNVSTLELGDSALYLCASSVTGNQPQHFGDGTRLSIL.

The gene calls are TRBV6-5 and TRBJ2-1; 8 bases agree with TRBD2. CDR1 is MNHEY, CDR2 SVGAGI, per germline. This CDR3 has 15 amino acids. Germline trimming cut 6 bases from V and 8 bases from J; bases unmatched to any gene: 12. The CDR3 DNA reads as TGTGCCAGCAGCTACGTAGCGGGGCCAGCCGATGAGCAGTTCTTC. It encodes CASSYVAGPADEQFF.

This clonotype was detected only a few times. This chain links TRBV4-1 with TRBJ2-1, with 12 bases fitting TRBD2. There are 17 residues in the CDR3. Germline CDR1 and CDR2: MGHRA and YSYEKL. With V trimmed by 7 bases and J by 12 bases, 19 bases remained unmatched. For the CDR3, the DNA is TGCGCCAGCAAGCCCTTAGGGCTAGCGGGGGGGAATCGTAGGCAGTTCTTC. It specifies CASKPLGLAGGNRRQFF.

The V gene is TRBV5-1, the J gene TRBJ2-5, with 7 bases identical to TRBD2. The germline gives CDR1 SGHRS, CDR2 YFSETQ. The CDR3 covers 17 residues. Trimming at V came to 5 bases and at J to 3 bases, leaving 16 bases not matched to a gene. In DNA form, the CDR3 reads TGCGCCAGCAGTTTTGGAGCGGGACCCGGGTCCGAAGAGACCCAGTACTTC. It yields the protein CASSFGAGPGSEETQYF.

This clonotype appeared many times. The rearrangement uses TRBV7-2 and TRBJ2-7; the D gene is possibly TRBD2 (5 bases). CDR1 and CDR2 from the germline V gene are SGHTA and FQGNSA. This CDR3 has 13 residues. Trimming removed 1 base from V and 5 bases from J, with 9 bases in between. CDR3 bases: TGTGCCAGCAGCTTAGAAGCGGAAAACGAGCAGTACGTC. This sequence encodes CASSLEAENEQYV.

This clonotype was recorded a few times. The V gene is TRBV7-2, the J gene TRBJ1-6, with D unclear. The V gene's germline CDR1 is SGHTA and CDR2 FQGNSA. Trimming left V 11 bases short and J 7 bases short, with 12 bases between. CDR3 length: 12 amino acids. CDR3 loop: CAGRAGNSPLHF. The CDR3 coding sequence is TGTGCCGGCCGGGCGGGGAATTCACCCCTCCACTTT. Filled out from reference TRBV7-2 and TRBJ1-6, the complete variable domain reads GAGVSQSPSNKVTEKGKDVELRCDPISGHTALYWYRQSLGQGLEFLIYFQGNSAPDKSGLPSDRFSAERTGGSVSTLTIQRTQQEDSAVYLCAGRAGNSPLHFGNGTRLTVT.

The V and J genes are TRBV7-2 and TRBJ1-6, with D possibly matching TRBD1 (5 bases). The germline V gene encodes CDR1 SGHTA and CDR2 FQGNSA. The CDR3 has 14 amino acids. Trimming took 0 bases from V and 7 from J, leaving 7 bases between them. The CDR3 here is CASSLAKGNSPLHF. The CDR3 region has the DNA TGTGCCAGCAGCTTAGCGAAGGGGAATTCACCCCTCCACTTT.

The chain couples TRBV2 to TRBJ1-1; D perhaps matches TRBD1 (5 bases). This CDR3 contains 13 residues. V was cut by 6 bases and J by 4 bases, with 12 bases left in between. The germline V gene encodes CDR1 SNHLY and CDR2 FYNNEI. CDR3 region: CASRGEEGTEAFF. The CDR3, as DNA: TGTGCCAGCAGAGGGGAAGAAGGCACTGAAGCTTTCTTT.

This clonotype was counted only a few times. The V and J genes are TRBV20-1 and TRBJ1-5; D remains ambiguous. V was shortened by 0 bases and J by 3 bases, with 6 bases between the two germline ends. This CDR3 is 13 amino acids long. Germline loops: CDR1 DFQATT, CDR2 SNEGSKA (reference sequence). The CDR3 DNA reads TGCAGTGCTAGAGATCGGCTCAATCAGCCCCAGCATTTT. Its translation is CSARDRLNQPQHF.

This chain joins TRBV4-3 and TRBJ1-2; D remains unclear. Per the germline V gene, CDR1 is LGHNA and CDR2 is YSLEER. The CDR3 spans 15 residues. The V gene lost 0 bases and the J gene lost 2 bases, with 10 bases spanning the gap. The CDR3 nucleotides read TGCGCCAGCAGCCAAGATTTATGGCAGAACTATGGCTACACCTTC. This translates into CASSQDLWQNYGYTF.

The chain has TRBV2 and TRBJ2-7; TRBD2 is a possible D gene (6 bases). CDR3 length: 15 amino acids. V was cut by 6 bases and J by 5 bases, with 20 bases left in between. The germline CDR1 and CDR2 sequences are SNHLY and FYNNEI. This CDR3 reads CASSPSTGGIHEQYF. The DNA of the CDR3 is TGTGCCAGCAGCCCATCCACTGGAGGGATCCACGAGCAGTACTTC.

This clonotype has just a few counts. The V call is TRBV7-3, the J call TRBJ2-3; either TRBD1 or TRBD2 may fit D (5 bases each). The CDR3 length is 15 residues. The V and J ends lost 6 bases and 1 base respectively, with 14 bases between them. Looked up from germline, CDR1 is SGHTA and CDR2 is FQGTGA. CDR3 amino acids: CASSYGDPGTDTQYF. DNA for the CDR3: TGTGCCAGCAGTTACGGGGACCCAGGCACAGATACGCAGTATTTT. The entire variable domain, with the rest obtained from reference TRBV7-3 and TRBJ2-3, is as follows: GAGVSQTPSNKVTEKGKYVELRCDPISGHTALYWYRQSLGQGPEFLIYFQGTGAADDSGLPNDRFFAVRPEGSVSTLKIQRTERGDSAVYLCASSYGDPGTDTQYFGPGTRLTVL.

This clonotype has ten or more counts. The V call is TRBV6-1, the J call TRBJ2-7; 8 nucleotides line up with TRBD1. Germline CDR1 is MNHNS and CDR2 is SASEGT. The CDR3 covers 13 residues. The J segment lost 1 base and the V segment lost 8 bases, leaving 4 bases of the junction unmatched. CDR3 DNA sequence: TGTGCCAGCCGGGACAGGAGTTCCTACGAGCAGTACTTC. This sequence encodes CASRDRSSYEQYF.

This clonotype was observed at least ten times. J is TRBJ1-5 and V is TRBV25-1; D unresolved. V was pared by 1 base and J by 7 bases, with 14 bases between. The length of the CDR3 is 15 residues. Germline V gene data show CDR1 as MGHDK and CDR2 as SYGVNS. In nucleotides, the CDR3 is TGTGCCAGCAGTGAATCTCCCGCGGTCCGCCAGCCCCAGCATTTT. Translation: CASSESPAVRQPQHF.

There are a few counts of this clonotype. The chain combines TRBV12-3 or TRBV12-4 with TRBJ2-6; D gene ambiguous. This CDR3 has 16 amino acids. The V end lost 3 bases, the J end lost 2 bases, and 11 bases lay between the germline ends. CDR3 coding DNA: TGTGCCAGCAGTTTTCGCAAGGCTCCTGGGGCCAACGTCCTGACTTTC. Residues: CASSFRKAPGANVLTF.

This clonotype turned up a few times. This chain connects TRBV12-3 or TRBV12-4 to TRBJ2-3, with 11 bases matching TRBD2. V lost 2 bases and J lost 5; bases outside the gene matches: 6. This CDR3 has 16 amino acids. In nucleotides, the CDR3 is TGTGCCAGCAGTTTATACCTAGCGGGGGGTCGAGATACGCAGTATTTT. This translates into CASSLYLAGGRDTQYF.

Only a few counts were recorded for this clonotype. The gene calls are TRBV5-1 and TRBJ2-1; D might be TRBD1 or TRBD2, each matching 5 bases. This CDR3 has 13 amino acids. Trimming left V 0 bases short and J 9 bases short, with 10 bases between. Germline CDR1 is SGHRS and CDR2 is YFSETQ. The CDR3 DNA follows: TGCGCCAGCAGCTTGGGAGAGAGGGGTGAGCAGTTCTTC. Translating it yields CASSLGERGEQFF.

This clonotype is a singleton in its sample. The gene calls are TRBV15 and TRBJ2-5, with 11 bases fitting TRBD1. CDR1 and CDR2 (germline): LNHNV, YYDKDF (reference sequence). This CDR3 is built from 16 residues. The V gene end was trimmed by 3 bases and the J gene end by 5 bases; junction bases not matched to a gene: 8. The CDR3 DNA is TGTGCCACCAGCAGCGGGACAGGGGGTTTCGGGGAGACCCAGTACTTC. Translated: CATSSGTGGFGETQYF.

The chain recombines TRBV7-7 with TRBJ2-1; perhaps TRBD1 as D (5 bases). V lost 1 base, J lost 7 bases, and 17 bases lay in between. This CDR3 is built from 16 residues. CDR1 SSHAT and CDR2 FNYEAQ come from the germline V gene (reference sequence). This CDR3 is CASSLVVGAKGNEQFF. DNA for the CDR3: TGTGCCAGCAGCTTAGTGGTTGGGGCCAAGGGAAATGAGCAGTTCTTC.

This clonotype has only a few counts. This chain joins TRBV12-3 or TRBV12-4 and TRBJ2-2; D not resolved. The CDR3 sequence is 14 residues long. V lost 1 base to trimming and J lost 5 bases, with 8 bases between them. The DNA of the CDR3 is TGTGCCAGCAGTTTAGTACGGTCTACCGGGGAGCTGTTTTTT. Translating gives CASSLVRSTGELFF.

The rearrangement joins TRBV2 to TRBJ2-2, with D tentatively TRBD1 (5 bases). CDR3 size: 13 residues. Per the germline V gene, CDR1 is SNHLY and CDR2 is FYNNEI. Between the trimmed V and J ends, which lost 9 bases and 5 bases, there was a span of 13 bases. The CDR3 nucleotides are TGTGCCAGTAATAGGGGCCTGACCGGGGAGCTGTTTTTT. Its translation is CASNRGLTGELFF.

The rearrangement joins TRBV3-1 to TRBJ2-1; D call uncertain. Germline V gives CDR1 LGHDT, CDR2 YNNKEL (reference sequence). There are 16 residues in the CDR3. Trimming removed 0 bases at V and 8 bases at J, with 17 bases between. In DNA, the CDR3 is TGTGCCAGCAGCCAAGATGTGTTAGGGCTGAATTATGAGCAGTTCTTC. Translation: CASSQDVLGLNYEQFF.

This clonotype came up a few times. This chain joins TRBV27 and TRBJ2-7; a weak D match, TRBD1 (5 bases). This CDR3 has 13 amino acids. The germline V gene has CDR1 MNHEY and CDR2 SMNVEV (reference sequence). Trimming shortened V by 2 bases and J by 5 bases, and 10 bases separated the two germline ends. CDR3 sequence reads: CASSLLGHDEQYF. The CDR3 DNA follows: TGTGCCAGCAGTTTACTGGGGCACGACGAGCAGTACTTC.